The next 19 T cell receptor beta chains were all read from a single sample in a study of STAT3 mutations in large granular lymphocyte leukemia. Study-level points and caveats: In T-cell large granular lymphocyte leukemia, about half of patients showed multiple immunodominant subclonotypes.

Here immunoSEQ multiplex PCR was the method, and the copy in TCRdb shows in-frame clones only, minus some. The sample includes 30,000 to 35,000 clones, roughly 80% seen only once; the top ten take over 25%. Their cognate antigens are unknown. The material sequenced was peripheral blood mononuclear cells. Every receptor here comes from a woman aged 45-65 years with T-cell large granular lymphocyte leukemia. Some clones in this sample may be carry-over from other donors' samples.

The chain links TRBV4-3 to TRBJ2-1; D unclear. The germline V gene encodes CDR1 LGHNA and CDR2 YSLEER. CDR3 size: 11 residues. V lost 1 base, J lost 10 bases, and 5 bases lay in between. The CDR3 loop reads CASSQAQEQFF. CDR3 coding DNA: TGCGCCAGCAGCCAAGCTCAGGAGCAGTTCTTC.

V gene TRBV28 combines with J gene TRBJ2-1; TRBD2 aligns across 13 bases. CDR1 and CDR2 from the germline V gene are MDHEN and SYDVKM. CDR3 length equals 15 residues. V was clipped by 5 bases and J by 7 bases; unmatched bases: 5. CDR3 sequence (DNA): TGTGCCAGCAGTCCACTAGCGGGAGGGAGGAATGAGCAGTTCTTC. Amino acids: CASSPLAGGRNEQFF.

The count of this clone is one. The CDR3 spells CAWSEQLVRSGELFF. The CDR3 DNA follows: TGTGCCTGGAGTGAGCAATTGGTGCGATCCGGGGAGCTGTTTTTT. The chain combines TRBV30 with TRBJ2-2, with D uncertain. Trimming stripped 1 base from V and 6 bases from J, with 15 bases between. The length of the CDR3 is 15 residues. Germline CDR1 GTSNPN, CDR2 SVGIG (reference sequence).

The J gene is TRBJ1-3, the V gene TRBV7-9; D ambiguous. This CDR3 is built from 15 residues. Germline V gene sequence: CDR1 SEHNR, CDR2 FQNEAQ (reference sequence). Trimming shortened V by 1 base and J by 1 base, and 8 bases separated the two germline ends. This chain's CDR3 is CASSLVSGSGNTIYF. CDR3 DNA: TGTGCCAGCAGCTTAGTATCGGGGTCTGGAAACACCATATATTTT. Combining the CDR3 with reference TRBV7-9 and TRBJ1-3 gives the whole variable domain DTGVSQNPRHKITKRGQNVTFRCDPISEHNRLYWYRQTLGQGPEFLTYFQNEAQLEKSRLLSDRFSAERPKGSFSTLEIQRTEQGDSAMYLCASSLVSGSGNTIYFGEGSWLTVV.

J is TRBJ2-7 and V is TRBV28; the match to TRBD2 covers 10 bases. With V trimmed by 4 bases and J by 8 bases, 11 bases remained unmatched. CDR3 size: 15 residues. Germline loops: CDR1 MDHEN, CDR2 SYDVKM. This chain's CDR3 is CASSSPGTSDRKQYF. In DNA, the CDR3 is TGTGCCAGCAGTTCCCCCGGGACTAGCGATAGGAAGCAGTACTTC.

CDR3 sequence: CASSQSGSTSPSGLSYEQYF. The DNA for the CDR3 is TGCGCCAGCAGTCAATCGGGGTCCACCTCGCCCTCCGGCCTCTCCTACGAGCAGTACTTC. The chain couples TRBV23-1 to TRBJ2-7; no clear D gene. TRBV23-1 falls under the ORF class, with uncertain function. The CDR3 loop spans 20 amino acids. V lost 0 bases, J lost 0 bases, and 24 bases lay in between.

J is TRBJ2-7 and V is TRBV5-6, with 13 bases identical to TRBD2. V dropped 4 bases and J dropped 7; count of bases not matched to a gene: 11. Germline V gene data show CDR1 as SGHDT and CDR2 as YYEEEE. The CDR3 is made up of 16 amino acids. Here the CDR3 DNA reads TGTGCCAGCAGCAACCGACTAGCGGGAGGAACGTGGGAGCAGTACTTC. It specifies CASSNRLAGGTWEQYF.

The CDR3 DNA follows: TGTGCCAGCTCACCACAAGGGGCTGGGGCCAACGTCCTGACTTTC. It specifies CASSPQGAGANVLTF. The chain links TRBV18 to TRBJ2-6; tentatively, D is TRBD1 (5 bases). V lost 1 base and J lost 2, with 6 bases in between. The CDR3 consists of 15 residues. CDR1 and CDR2 (germline): KGHSH, LQKENI.

DNA of the CDR3: TGTGCCAGCAGCTCGGACAGTTCGAACACCGGGGAGCTGTTTTTT. This gives the protein CASSSDSSNTGELFF. The rearrangement links TRBV11-2 to TRBJ2-2; tentative D call: TRBD1 (6 bases). V shed 4 bases and J shed 0 bases, with 9 bases lying between them. The CDR3 has 15 residues. Germline V gene data show CDR1 as SGHAT and CDR2 as FQNNGV.

This clone was counted a few times. This rearrangement joins TRBV2 to TRBJ1-2, with D possibly matching TRBD1 (5 bases). V was shortened by 5 bases and J by 8 bases, with 15 bases between the two germline ends. Germline V CDR1 and CDR2: SNHLY, FYNNEI. There are 13 residues in the CDR3. CDR3 region: CASSYTPREGYTF. CDR3 DNA: TGTGCCAGCAGTTATACTCCCAGGGAGGGCTACACCTTC.

The chain employs TRBV30 and TRBJ2-7; no clear D gene. The CDR3 has 11 residues. The germline gives CDR1 GTSNPN, CDR2 SVGIG (reference sequence). V was pared by 2 bases and J by 8 bases, with 10 bases between. The CDR3, as DNA: TGTGCCTGGAGTACCGGCCCCCAGCAGTACTTC. Translating gives CAWSTGPQQYF.

The chain has TRBV10-3 and TRBJ1-5, with TRBD1 matching 7 bases. CDR3 length: 16 residues. From germline, CDR1 is ENHRY and CDR2 SYGVKD. J gave up 2 bases and V 3 bases, and 7 bases lay outside the gene matches. The CDR3, as DNA: TGTGCCATCAGTGAATCAGGGCAGGGGGGCAATCAGCCCCAGCATTTT. Its protein is CAISESGQGGNQPQHF.

For the CDR3, the DNA is TGCGCCAGCAAACCCGGGACAACGGACTACGAGCAGTACTTC. Encoded protein: CASKPGTTDYEQYF. This chain uses TRBV5-1 with TRBJ2-7; maybe TRBD1 (6 bases). V lost 6 bases and J 3 bases, leaving 16 bases between the germline ends. The CDR3 runs to 14 residues. Germline V gene lookup returns CDR1 SGHRS and CDR2 YFSETQ.

In its sample, this clone was seen a few times. The chain employs TRBV28 and TRBJ1-2, with D unresolved. The germline gives CDR1 MDHEN, CDR2 SYDVKM. V was shortened by 2 bases and J by 0 bases, with 4 bases between the two germline ends. The CDR3 contains 13 residues. CDR3 bases: TGTGCCAGCAGTTTAAGCCCTAACTATGGCTACACCTTC. Protein sequence: CASSLSPNYGYTF.

CDR3 region: CASTNIMGNTEAFF. In nucleotides, the CDR3 is TGTGCCAGCACTAATATTATGGGTAACACTGAAGCTTTCTTT. This chain links TRBV27 with TRBJ1-1; D is unclear. This CDR3 is 14 amino acids long. Trimming took 7 bases from V and 2 from J, leaving 14 bases between them. In germline, CDR1 is MNHEY, CDR2 SMNVEV (reference sequence).

The J gene is TRBJ1-2, the V gene TRBV19, with 9 bases aligning to TRBD1. J gave up 7 bases and V 7 bases, and 10 bases lay outside the gene matches. Germline V gene data show CDR1 as LNHDA and CDR2 as SQIVND (reference sequence). The CDR3 loop spans 14 amino acids. The CDR3 coding sequence is TGTGCCAGTACCGCGGGGACAGGGACCTCTGGCTACACCTTC. Translation: CASTAGTGTSGYTF. The whole variable domain, remainder taken from reference TRBV19 and TRBJ1-2, is DGGITQSPKYLFRKEGQNVTLSCEQNLNHDAMYWYRQDPGQGLRLIYYSQIVNDFQKGDIAEGYSVSREKKESFPLTVTSAQKNPTAFYLCASTAGTGTSGYTFGSGTRLTVV.

The rearrangement links TRBV29-1 to TRBJ2-7; 13 bases line up with TRBD2. CDR1 is SQVTM, CDR2 ANQGSEA, per germline. V lost 3 bases and J lost 5; bases outside the gene matches: 1. The CDR3 consists of 13 residues. DNA for the CDR3: TGCAGCGTTGAGGGACTAGCGGGGAACGAGCAGTACTTC. Protein: CSVEGLAGNEQYF.

The chain uses TRBV7-9 and TRBJ1-1; 10 bases are shared with TRBD1. J gave up 6 bases and V 4 bases, and 17 bases lay outside the gene matches. The CDR3 is 18 residues long. Germline CDR1 SEHNR, CDR2 FQNEAQ (reference sequence). The CDR3 is CASSSPLDRGLGRAEAFF. The CDR3 bases are TGTGCCAGCAGCTCACCCCTTGACAGGGGGCTGGGGCGGGCTGAAGCTTTCTTT.

This clone came up a few times. The chain uses TRBV18 and TRBJ2-7; D ambiguous. This CDR3 spans 14 amino acids. Germline V gene lookup returns CDR1 KGHSH and CDR2 LQKENI. V was pared by 3 bases and J by 5 bases, with 14 bases between. Here the CDR3 reads CASSPLIREDEQYF. Written as DNA, the CDR3 is TGTGCCAGCTCACCGTTGATTAGAGAGGACGAGCAGTACTTC.